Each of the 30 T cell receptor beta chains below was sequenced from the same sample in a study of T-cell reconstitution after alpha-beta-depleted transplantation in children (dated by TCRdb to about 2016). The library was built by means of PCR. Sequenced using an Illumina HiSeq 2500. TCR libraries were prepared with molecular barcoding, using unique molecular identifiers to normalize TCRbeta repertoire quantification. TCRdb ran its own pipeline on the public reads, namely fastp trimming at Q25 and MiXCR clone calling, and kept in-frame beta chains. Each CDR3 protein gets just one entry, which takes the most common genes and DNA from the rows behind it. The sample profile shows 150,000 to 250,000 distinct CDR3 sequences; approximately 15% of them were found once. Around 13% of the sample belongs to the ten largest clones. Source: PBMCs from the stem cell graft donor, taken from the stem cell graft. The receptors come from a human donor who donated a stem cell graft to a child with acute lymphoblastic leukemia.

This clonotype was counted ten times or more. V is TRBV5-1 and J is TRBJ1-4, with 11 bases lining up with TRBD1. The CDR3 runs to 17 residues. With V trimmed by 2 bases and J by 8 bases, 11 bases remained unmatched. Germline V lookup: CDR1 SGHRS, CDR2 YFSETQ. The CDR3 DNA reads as TGCGCCAGCAGCTTTTCCCCCGGGACAGGGGGAGGAGAAAAACTGTTTTTT. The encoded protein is CASSFSPGTGGGEKLFF.

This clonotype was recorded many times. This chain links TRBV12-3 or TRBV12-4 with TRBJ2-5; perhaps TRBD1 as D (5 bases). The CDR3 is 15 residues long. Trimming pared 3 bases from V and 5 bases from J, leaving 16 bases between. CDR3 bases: TGTGCCAGCAGTTTGGGTTTGGGGAAGGGGGAGACCCAGTACTTC. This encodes CASSLGLGKGETQYF.

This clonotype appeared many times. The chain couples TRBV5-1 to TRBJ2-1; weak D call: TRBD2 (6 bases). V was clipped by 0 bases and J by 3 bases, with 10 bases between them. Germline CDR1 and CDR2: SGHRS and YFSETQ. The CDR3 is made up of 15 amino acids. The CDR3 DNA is TGCGCCAGCAGCTTGGGTGGGGAGGACTACAATGAGCAGTTCTTC. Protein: CASSLGGEDYNEQFF.

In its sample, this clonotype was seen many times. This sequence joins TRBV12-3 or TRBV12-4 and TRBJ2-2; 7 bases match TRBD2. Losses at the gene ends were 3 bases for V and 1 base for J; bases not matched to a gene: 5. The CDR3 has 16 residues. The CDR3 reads CASSFSTSRNTGELFF. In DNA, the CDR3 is TGTGCCAGCAGTTTTTCGACTAGCAGGAACACCGGGGAGCTGTTTTTT.

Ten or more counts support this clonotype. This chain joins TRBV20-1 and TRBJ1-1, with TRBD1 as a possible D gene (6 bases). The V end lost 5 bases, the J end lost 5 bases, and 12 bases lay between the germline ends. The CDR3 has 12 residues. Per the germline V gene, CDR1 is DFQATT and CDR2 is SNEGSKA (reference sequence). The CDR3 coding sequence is TGCAGTGCTTCTGGGGGCGCGACTGAAGCTTTCTTT. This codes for CSASGGATEAFF.

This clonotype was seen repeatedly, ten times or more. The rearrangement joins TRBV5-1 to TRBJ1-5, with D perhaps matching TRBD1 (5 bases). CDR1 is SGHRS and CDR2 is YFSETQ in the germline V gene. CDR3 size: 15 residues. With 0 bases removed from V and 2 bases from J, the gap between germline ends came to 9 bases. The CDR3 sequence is CASSLGGVGNQPQHF. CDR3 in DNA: TGCGCCAGCAGCTTGGGAGGGGTCGGCAATCAGCCCCAGCATTTT.

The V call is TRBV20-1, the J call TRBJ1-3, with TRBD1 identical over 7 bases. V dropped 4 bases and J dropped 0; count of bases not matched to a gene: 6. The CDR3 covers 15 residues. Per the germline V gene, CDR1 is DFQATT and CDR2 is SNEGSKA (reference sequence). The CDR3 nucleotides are TGCAGTGCTACCCCCGGGGACAGCTCTGGAAACACCATATATTTT. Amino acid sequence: CSATPGDSSGNTIYF.

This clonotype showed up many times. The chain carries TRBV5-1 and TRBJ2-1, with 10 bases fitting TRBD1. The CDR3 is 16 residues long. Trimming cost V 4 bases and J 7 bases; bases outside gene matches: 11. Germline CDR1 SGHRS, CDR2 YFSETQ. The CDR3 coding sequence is TGCGCCAGCAGCATCATCCCGGGACAGGGGATGAATGAGCAGTTCTTC. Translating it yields CASSIIPGQGMNEQFF.

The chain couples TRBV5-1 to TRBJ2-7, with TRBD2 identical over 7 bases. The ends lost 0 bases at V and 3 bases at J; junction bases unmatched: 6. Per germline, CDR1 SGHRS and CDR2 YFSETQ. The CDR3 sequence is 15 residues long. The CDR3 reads CASSLVAGQNYEQYF. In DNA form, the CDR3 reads TGCGCCAGCAGCTTGGTAGCGGGCCAAAACTACGAGCAGTACTTC.

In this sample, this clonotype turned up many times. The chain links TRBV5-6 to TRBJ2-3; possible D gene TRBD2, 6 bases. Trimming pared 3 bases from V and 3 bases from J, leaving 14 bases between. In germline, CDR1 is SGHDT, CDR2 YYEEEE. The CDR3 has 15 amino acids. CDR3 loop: CASSSTGRDTDTQYF. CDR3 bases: TGTGCCAGCAGCTCGACTGGGCGGGATACAGATACGCAGTATTTT. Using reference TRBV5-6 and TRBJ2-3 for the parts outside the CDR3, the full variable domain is DAGVTQSPTHLIKTRGQQVTLRCSPKSGHDTVSWYQQALGQGPQFIFQYYEEEERQRGNFPDRFSGHQFPNYSSELNVNALLLGDSALYLCASSSTGRDTDTQYFGPGTRLTVL.

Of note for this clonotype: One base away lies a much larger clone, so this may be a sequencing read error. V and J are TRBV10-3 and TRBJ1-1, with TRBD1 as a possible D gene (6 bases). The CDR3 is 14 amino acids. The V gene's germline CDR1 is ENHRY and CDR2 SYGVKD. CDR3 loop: CASSDQGRNTEAFF. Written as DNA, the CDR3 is TGTGCCAGCAGTGACCAGGGGAGGAACACTGAAGCTTTCTTT.

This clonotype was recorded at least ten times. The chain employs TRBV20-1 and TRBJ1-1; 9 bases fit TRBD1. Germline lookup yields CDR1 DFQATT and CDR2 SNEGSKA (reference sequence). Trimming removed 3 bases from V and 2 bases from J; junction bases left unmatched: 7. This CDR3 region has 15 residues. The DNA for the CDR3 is TGCAGTGCTAGTATCCGGGACAGGGCAAACACTGAAGCTTTCTTT. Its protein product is CSASIRDRANTEAFF.

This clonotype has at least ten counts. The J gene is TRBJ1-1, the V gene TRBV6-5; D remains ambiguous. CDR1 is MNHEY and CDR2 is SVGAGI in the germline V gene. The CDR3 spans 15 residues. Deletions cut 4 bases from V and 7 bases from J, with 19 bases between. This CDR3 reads CASSSPAGGLGEAFF. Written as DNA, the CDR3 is TGTGCCAGCAGTTCCCCTGCGGGCGGGCTAGGTGAAGCTTTCTTT.

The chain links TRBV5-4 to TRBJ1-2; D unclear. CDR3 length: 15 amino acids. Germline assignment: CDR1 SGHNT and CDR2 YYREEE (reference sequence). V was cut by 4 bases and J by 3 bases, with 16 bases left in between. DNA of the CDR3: TGTGCCAGCAGCCCGTCCCGGGGTGGGGACTATGGCTACACCTTC. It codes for CASSPSRGGDYGYTF.

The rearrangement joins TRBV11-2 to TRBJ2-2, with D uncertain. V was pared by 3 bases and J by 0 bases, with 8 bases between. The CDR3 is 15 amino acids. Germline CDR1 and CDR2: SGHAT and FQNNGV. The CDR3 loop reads CASSLDSSNTGELFF. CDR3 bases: TGTGCCAGCAGCTTGGATAGTTCGAACACCGGGGAGCTGTTTTTT.

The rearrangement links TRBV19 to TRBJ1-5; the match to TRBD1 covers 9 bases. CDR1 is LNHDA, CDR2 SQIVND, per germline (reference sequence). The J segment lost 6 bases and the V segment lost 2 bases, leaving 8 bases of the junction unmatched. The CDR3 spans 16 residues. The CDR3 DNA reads TGTGCCAGTAGTATACCGGGACAGGGAAGATCTCAGCCCCAGCATTTT. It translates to CASSIPGQGRSQPQHF.

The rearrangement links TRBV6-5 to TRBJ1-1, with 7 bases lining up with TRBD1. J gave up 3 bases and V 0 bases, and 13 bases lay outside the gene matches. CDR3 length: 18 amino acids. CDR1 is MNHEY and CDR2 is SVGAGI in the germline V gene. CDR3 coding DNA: TGTGCCAGCAGTTACTCTGGGCAGGGGGGGGTTAGGGACACTGAAGCTTTCTTT. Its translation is CASSYSGQGGVRDTEAFF.

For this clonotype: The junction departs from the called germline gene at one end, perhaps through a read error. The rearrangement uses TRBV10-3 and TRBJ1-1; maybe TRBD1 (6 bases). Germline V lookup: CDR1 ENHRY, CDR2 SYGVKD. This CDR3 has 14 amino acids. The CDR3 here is CAISTGKGDTESFF. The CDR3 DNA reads TGTGCCATCAGCACAGGGAAGGGGGACACTGAATCTTTCTTT.

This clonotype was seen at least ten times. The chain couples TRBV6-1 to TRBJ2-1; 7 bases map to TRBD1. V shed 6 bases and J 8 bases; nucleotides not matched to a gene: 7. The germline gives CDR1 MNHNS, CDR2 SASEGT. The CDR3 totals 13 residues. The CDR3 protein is CASSPDRSDEQFF. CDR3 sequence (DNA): TGTGCCAGCAGCCCGGACAGGTCGGATGAGCAGTTCTTC.

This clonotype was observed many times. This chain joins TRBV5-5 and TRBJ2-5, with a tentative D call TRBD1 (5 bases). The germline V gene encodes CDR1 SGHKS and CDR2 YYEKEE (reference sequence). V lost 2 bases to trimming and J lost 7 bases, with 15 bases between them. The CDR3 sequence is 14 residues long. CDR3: CASSLQVLRVTQYF. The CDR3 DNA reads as TGTGCCAGCAGCTTACAGGTCCTTCGGGTGACCCAGTACTTC.

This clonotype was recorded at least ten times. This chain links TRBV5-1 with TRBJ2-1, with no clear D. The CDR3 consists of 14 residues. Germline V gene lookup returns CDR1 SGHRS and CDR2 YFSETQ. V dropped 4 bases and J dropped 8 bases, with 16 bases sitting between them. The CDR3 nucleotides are TGCGCCAGCAGCCCTCGGCCTCCCCGTCATGAGCAGTTCTTC. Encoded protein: CASSPRPPRHEQFF.

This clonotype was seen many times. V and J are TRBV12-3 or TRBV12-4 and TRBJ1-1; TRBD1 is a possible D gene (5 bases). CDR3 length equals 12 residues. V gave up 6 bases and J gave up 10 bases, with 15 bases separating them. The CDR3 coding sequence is TGTGCCAGCAGACTCGACATGGGGCGAGCTTTCTTT. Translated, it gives CASRLDMGRAFF.

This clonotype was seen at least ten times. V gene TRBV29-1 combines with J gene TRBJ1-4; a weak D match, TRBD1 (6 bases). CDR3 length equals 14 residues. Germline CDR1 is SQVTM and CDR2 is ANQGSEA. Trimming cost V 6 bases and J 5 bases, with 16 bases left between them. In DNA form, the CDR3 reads TGCAGCGTGACCACCGGGACACGAAATGAAAAACTGTTTTTT. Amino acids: CSVTTGTRNEKLFF.

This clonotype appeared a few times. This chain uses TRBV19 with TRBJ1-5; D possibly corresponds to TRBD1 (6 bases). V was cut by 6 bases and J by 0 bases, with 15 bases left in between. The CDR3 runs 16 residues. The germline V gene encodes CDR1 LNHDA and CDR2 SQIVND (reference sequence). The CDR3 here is CASSYPGHHSNQPQHF. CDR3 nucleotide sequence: TGTGCCAGTAGCTATCCGGGACACCATAGCAATCAGCCCCAGCATTTT.

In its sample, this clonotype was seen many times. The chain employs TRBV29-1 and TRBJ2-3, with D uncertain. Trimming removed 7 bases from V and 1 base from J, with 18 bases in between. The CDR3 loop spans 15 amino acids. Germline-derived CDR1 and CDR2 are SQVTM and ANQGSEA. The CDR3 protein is CSALLWGRGTDTQYF. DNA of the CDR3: TGCAGCGCTCTCCTCTGGGGAAGAGGCACAGATACGCAGTATTTT.

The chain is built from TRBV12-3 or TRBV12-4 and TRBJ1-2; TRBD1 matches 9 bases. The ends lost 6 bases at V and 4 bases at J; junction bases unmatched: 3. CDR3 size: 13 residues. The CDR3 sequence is CASRDRGSYGYTF. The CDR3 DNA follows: TGTGCCAGCAGGGACAGGGGTAGCTATGGCTACACCTTC.

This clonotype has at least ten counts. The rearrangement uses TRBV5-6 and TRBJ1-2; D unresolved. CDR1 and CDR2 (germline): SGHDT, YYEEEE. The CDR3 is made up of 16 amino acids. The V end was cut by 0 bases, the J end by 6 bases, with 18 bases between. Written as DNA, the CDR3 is TGTGCCAGCAGCTTGGGTGTGCTCGGGGATGGGCATGGCTACACCTTC. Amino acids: CASSLGVLGDGHGYTF.

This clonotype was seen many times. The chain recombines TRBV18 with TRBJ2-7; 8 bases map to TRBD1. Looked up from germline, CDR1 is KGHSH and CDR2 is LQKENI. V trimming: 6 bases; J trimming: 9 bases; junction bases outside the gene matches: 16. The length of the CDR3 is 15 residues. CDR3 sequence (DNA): TGTGCCAGCTCTGGAGCCGGACAGGGCCGAGGCGGGCAGTACTTC. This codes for CASSGAGQGRGGQYF.

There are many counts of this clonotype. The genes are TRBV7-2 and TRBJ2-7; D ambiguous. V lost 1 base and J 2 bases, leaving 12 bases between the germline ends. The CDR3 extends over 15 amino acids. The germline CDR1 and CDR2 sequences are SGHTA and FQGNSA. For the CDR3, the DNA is TGTGCCAGCAGCTTAGGGAATGTAGAGGCCTACGAGCAGTACTTC. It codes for CASSLGNVEAYEQYF.

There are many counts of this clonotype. CDR3 DNA sequence: TGCGCCAGCAGCACGGGGACTAGCGGGAGGTGGAGCAATGAGCAGTTCTTC. Translated: CASSTGTSGRWSNEQFF. The rearrangement links TRBV5-1 to TRBJ2-1; 15 bases fit TRBD2. Looked up from germline, CDR1 is SGHRS and CDR2 is YFSETQ. J gave up 6 bases and V 4 bases, and 8 bases lay outside the gene matches. This CDR3 is built from 17 residues.